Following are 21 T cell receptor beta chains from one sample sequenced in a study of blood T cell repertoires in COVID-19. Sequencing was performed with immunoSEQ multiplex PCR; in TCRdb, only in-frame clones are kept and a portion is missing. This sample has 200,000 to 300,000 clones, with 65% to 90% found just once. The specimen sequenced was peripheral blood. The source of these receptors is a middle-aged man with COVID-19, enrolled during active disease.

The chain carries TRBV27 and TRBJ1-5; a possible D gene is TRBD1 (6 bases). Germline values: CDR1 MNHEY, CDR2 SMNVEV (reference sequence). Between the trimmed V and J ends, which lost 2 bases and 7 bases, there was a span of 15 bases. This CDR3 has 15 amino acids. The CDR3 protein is CASSLGQGIAQPQHF. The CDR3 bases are TGTGCCAGCAGTTTAGGTCAGGGGATTGCGCAGCCCCAGCATTTT.

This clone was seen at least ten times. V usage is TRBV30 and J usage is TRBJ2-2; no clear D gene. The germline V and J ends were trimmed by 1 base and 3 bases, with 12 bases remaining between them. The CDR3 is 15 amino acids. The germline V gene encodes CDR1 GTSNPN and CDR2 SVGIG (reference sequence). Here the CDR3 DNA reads TGTGCCTGGAGTGACGAGAGGTTGGACACCGGGGAGCTGTTTTTT. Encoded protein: CAWSDERLDTGELFF.

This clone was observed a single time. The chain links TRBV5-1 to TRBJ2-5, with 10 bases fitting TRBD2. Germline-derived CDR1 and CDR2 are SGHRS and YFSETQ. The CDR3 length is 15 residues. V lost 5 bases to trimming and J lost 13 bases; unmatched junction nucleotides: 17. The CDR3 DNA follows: TGCGCCAGCAGATTAAGAGCGGGGGGGCCGCTTAAGCCGTACTTC. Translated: CASRLRAGGPLKPYF.

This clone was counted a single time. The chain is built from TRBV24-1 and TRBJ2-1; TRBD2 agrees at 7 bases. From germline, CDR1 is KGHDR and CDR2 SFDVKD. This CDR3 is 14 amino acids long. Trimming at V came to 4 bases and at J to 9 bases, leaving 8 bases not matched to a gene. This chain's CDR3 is CATSEPPSGSEQFF. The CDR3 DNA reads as TGTGCCACCAGTGAGCCCCCTAGCGGAAGTGAGCAGTTCTTC.

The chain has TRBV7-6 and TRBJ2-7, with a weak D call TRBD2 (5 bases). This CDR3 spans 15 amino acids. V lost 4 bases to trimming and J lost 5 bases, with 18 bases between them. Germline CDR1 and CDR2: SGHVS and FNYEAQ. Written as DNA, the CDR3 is TGTGCCAGCAGCTCCGCCGGAAACGGGGATCACGAGCAGTACTTC. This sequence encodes CASSSAGNGDHEQYF.

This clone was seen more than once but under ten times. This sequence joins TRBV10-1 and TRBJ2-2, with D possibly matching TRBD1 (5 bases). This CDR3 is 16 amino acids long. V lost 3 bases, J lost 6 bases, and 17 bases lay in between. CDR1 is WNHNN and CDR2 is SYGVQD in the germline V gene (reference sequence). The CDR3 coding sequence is TGCGCCAGCAGTGATCCCGGCCAGACCAGGGCCGGGGAGCTGTTTTTT. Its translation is CASSDPGQTRAGELFF.

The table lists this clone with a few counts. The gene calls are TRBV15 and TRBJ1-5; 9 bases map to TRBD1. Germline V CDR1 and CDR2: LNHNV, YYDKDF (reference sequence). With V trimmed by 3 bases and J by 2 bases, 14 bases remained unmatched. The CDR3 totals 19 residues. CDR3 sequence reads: CATSSSAGQGGLRNQPQHF. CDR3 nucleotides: TGTGCCACCAGCAGTTCGGCGGGACAGGGAGGACTTCGCAATCAGCCCCAGCATTTT.

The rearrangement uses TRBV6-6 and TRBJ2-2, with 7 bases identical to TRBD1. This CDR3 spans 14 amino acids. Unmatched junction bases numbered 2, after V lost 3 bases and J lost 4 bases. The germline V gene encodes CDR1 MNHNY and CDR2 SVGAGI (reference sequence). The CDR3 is CASSYRQGTGELFF. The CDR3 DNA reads TGTGCCAGCAGTTATCGACAGGGCACCGGGGAGCTGTTTTTT.

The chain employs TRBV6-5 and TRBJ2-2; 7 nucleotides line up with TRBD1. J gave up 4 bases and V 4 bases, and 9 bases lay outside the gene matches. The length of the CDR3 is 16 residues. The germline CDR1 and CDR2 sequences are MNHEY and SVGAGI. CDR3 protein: CASSSPRGSFTGELFF. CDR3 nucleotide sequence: TGTGCCAGCAGTTCCCCCAGGGGGAGTTTCACCGGGGAGCTGTTTTTT.

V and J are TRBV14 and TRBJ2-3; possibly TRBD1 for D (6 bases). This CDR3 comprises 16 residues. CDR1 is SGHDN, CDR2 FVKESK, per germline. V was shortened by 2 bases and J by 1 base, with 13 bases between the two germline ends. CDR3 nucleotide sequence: TGTGCCAGCAGCCAACTAACAGGGTCCGGCACAGATACGCAGTATTTT. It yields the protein CASSQLTGSGTDTQYF.

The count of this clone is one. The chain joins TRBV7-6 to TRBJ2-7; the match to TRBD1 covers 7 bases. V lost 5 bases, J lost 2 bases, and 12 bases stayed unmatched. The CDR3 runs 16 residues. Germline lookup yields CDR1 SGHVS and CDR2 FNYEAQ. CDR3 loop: CASSPSPDRVPYEQYF. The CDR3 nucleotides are TGTGCCAGCAGCCCGAGCCCCGACAGGGTCCCCTACGAGCAGTACTTC.

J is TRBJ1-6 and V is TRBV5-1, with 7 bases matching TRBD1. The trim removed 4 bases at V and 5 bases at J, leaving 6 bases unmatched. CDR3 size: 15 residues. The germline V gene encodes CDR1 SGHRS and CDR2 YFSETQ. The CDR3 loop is CASSSRDSNNSPLHF. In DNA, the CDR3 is TGCGCCAGCAGCAGTAGGGACAGCAATAATTCACCCCTCCACTTT.

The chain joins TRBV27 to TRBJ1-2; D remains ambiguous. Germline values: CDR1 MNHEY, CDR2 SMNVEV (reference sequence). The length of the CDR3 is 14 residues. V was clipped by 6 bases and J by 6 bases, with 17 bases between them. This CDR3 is CASSATWASHGYTF. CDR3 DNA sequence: TGTGCCAGCAGCGCCACGTGGGCCTCGCATGGCTACACCTTC.

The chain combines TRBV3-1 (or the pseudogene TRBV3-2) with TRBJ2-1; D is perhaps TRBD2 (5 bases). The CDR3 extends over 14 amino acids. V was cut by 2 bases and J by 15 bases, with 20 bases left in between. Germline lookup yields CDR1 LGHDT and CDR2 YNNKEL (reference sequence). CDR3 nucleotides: TGTGCCAGCAGCCAATTTAGCAATCGGGGTGCACCGTTCTTC. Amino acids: CASSQFSNRGAPFF.

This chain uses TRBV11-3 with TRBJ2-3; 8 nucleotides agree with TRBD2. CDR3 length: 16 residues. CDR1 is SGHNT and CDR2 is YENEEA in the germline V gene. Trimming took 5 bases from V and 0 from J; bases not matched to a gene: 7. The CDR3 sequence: CASSRGASGSTDTQYF. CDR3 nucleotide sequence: TGTGCCAGCAGCCGAGGCGCTAGCGGGAGCACAGATACGCAGTATTTT.

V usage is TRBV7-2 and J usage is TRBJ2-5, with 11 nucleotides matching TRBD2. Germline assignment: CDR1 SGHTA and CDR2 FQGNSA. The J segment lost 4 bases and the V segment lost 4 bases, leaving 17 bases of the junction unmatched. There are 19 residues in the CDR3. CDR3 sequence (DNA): TGTGCCAGCAGCTCAATACGCAAGATTAGCGGGGGGGCCACAGAGACCCAGTACTTC. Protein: CASSSIRKISGGATETQYF.

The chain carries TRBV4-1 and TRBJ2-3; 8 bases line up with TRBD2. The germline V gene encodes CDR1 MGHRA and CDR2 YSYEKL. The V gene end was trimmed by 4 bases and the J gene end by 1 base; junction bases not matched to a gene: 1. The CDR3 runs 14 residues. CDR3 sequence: CASSLGLGTDTQYF. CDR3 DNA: TGCGCCAGCAGCCTGGGACTAGGCACAGATACGCAGTATTTT.

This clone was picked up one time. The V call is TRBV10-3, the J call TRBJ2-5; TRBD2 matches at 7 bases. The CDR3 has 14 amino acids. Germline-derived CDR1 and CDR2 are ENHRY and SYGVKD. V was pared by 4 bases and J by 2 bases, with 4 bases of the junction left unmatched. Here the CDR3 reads CAISGGGLQETQYF. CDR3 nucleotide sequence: TGTGCCATCAGTGGGGGGGGACTTCAAGAGACCCAGTACTTC.

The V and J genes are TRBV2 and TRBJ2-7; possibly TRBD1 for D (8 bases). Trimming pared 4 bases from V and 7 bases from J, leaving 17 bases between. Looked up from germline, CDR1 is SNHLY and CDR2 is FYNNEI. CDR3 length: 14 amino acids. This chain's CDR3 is CASSVPDREGEQYF. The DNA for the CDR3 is TGTGCCAGCAGTGTTCCGGACAGGGAGGGAGAGCAGTACTTC.

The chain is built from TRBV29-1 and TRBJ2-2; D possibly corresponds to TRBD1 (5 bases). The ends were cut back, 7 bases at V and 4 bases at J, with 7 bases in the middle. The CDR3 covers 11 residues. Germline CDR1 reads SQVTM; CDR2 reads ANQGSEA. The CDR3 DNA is TGCAGCGCCCAGGGCACCGGGGAGCTGTTTTTT. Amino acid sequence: CSAQGTGELFF.

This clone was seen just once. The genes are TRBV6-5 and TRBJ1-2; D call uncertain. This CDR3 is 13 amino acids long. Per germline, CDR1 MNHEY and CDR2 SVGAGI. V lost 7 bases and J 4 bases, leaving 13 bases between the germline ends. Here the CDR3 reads CASTRQETYGYTF. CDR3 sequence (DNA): TGTGCCAGCACCAGACAAGAAACCTATGGCTACACCTTC.